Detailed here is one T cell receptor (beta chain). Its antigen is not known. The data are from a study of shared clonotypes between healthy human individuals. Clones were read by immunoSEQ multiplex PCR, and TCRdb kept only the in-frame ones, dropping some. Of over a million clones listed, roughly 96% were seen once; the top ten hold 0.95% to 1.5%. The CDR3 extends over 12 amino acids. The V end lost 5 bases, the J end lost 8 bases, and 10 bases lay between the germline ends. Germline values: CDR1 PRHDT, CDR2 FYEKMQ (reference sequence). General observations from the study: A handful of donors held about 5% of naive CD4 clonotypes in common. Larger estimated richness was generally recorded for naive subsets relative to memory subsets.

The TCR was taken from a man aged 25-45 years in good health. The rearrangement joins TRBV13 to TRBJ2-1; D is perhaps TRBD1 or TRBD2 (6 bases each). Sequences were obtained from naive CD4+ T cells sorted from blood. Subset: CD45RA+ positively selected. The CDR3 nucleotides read TGTGCCAGCAGCCCGAGGGGGGATGAGCAGTTCTTC. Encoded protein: CASSPRGDEQFF. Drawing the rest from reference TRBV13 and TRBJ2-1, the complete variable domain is AAGVIQSPRHLIKEKRETATLKCYPIPRHDTVYWYQQGPGQDPQFLISFYEKMQSDKGSIPDRFSAQQFSDYHSELNMSSLELGDSALYFCASSPRGDEQFFGPGTRLTVL.